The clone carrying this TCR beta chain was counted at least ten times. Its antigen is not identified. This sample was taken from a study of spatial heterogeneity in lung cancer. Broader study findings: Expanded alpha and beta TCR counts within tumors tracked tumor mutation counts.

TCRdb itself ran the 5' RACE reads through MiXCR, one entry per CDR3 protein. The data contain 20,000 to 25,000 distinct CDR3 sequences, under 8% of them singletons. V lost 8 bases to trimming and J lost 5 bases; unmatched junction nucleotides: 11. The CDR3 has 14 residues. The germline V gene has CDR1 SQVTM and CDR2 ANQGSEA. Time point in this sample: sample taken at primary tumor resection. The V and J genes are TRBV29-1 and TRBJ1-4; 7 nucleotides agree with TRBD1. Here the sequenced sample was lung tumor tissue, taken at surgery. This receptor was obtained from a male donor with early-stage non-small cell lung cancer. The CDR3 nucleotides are TGCAGCTGGGTCAGGGGGGCGAGAAATGAAAAACTGTTTTTT. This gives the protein CSWVRGARNEKLFF. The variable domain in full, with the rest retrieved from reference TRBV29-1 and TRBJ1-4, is SAVISQKPSRDICQRGTSLTIQCQVDSQVTMMFWYRQQPGQSLTLIATANQGSEATYESGFVIDKFPISRPNLTFSTLTVSNMSPEDSSIYLCSWVRGARNEKLFFGSGTQLSVL.